This entry is about one TCR beta chain. This sample stems from a study of OX40 agonist ivuxolimab in advanced cancers. Study-level information: Ivuxolimab is an agonistic anti-OX40 (CD134) antibody, and patients were treated with it.

Clones were sequenced by immunoSEQ multiplex PCR, and TCRdb holds only the in-frame ones, with some missing. Among 60,000 to 65,000 clones listed, about nine tenths were seen once. The TCR originated in an adult with an advanced solid tumor such as melanoma, head and neck, liver or kidney cancer. The source was CD4+ or CD8+ T cells sorted from blood, collected in a trial of the OX40 agonist ivuxolimab.

The CDR3 DNA reads TGTGCCAGCAGTCCGGCAAACTATGGCTACACCTTC. Amino acids: CASSPANYGYTF. V is TRBV28 and J is TRBJ1-2, with unresolved D. From germline, CDR1 is MDHEN and CDR2 SYDVKM. The CDR3 contains 12 residues. Deletions cut 5 bases from V and 2 bases from J, with 6 bases between.